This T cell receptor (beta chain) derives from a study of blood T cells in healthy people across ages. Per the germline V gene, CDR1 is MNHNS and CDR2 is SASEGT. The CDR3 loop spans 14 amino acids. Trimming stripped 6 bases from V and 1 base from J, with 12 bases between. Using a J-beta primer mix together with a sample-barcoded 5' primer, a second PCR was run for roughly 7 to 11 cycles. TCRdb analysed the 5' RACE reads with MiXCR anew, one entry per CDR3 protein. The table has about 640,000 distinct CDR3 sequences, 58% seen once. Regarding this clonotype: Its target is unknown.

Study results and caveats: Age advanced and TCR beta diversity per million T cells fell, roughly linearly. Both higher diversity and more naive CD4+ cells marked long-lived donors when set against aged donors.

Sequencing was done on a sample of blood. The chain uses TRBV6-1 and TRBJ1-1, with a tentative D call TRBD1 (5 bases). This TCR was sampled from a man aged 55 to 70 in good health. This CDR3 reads CASRISGGNTEAFF. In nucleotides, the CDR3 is TGTGCCAGCAGGATTTCCGGGGGGAACACTGAAGCTTTCTTT.